Shown below are 3 T cell receptor beta chains from a single sample sequenced in a study of T cells after yellow fever vaccination. One entry per CDR3 protein results from TCRdb running MiXCR on the 5' RACE reads. The sample holds around 350,000 distinct CDR3 sequences, roughly 10% seen once. The starting material was PBMCs, obtained on the day of the first yellow fever vaccination. The receptors stem from a man aged 18-30 years who received the YFV17D yellow fever vaccine.

This clonotype was seen many times. In DNA, the CDR3 is TGCGCCAGCAGCCCTGGACTAGCGGGAGGACCCTACGAGCAGTACTTC. Translation gives CASSPGLAGGPYEQYF. The chain carries TRBV5-1 and TRBJ2-7; 14 bases agree with TRBD2. J was trimmed by 2 bases and V by 4 bases; bases with no gene match: 5. The V gene's germline CDR1 is SGHRS and CDR2 YFSETQ. The CDR3 consists of 16 residues.

Many counts were recorded for this clonotype. The chain is built from TRBV5-1 and TRBJ1-2, with a possible D match to TRBD1 (5 bases). Trimming shortened V by 7 bases and J by 2 bases, and 15 bases separated the two germline ends. The V gene's germline CDR1 is SGHRS and CDR2 YFSETQ. The CDR3 totals 14 residues. Here the CDR3 DNA reads TGCGCCAGCGGTAAAATTCAGGGCAACTATGGCTACACCTTC. Its translation: CASGKIQGNYGYTF.

This clonotype has a handful of counts. This rearrangement joins TRBV5-1 to TRBJ1-1; 9 nucleotides match TRBD1. Germline CDR1 SGHRS, CDR2 YFSETQ. CDR3 length equals 17 residues. V lost 4 bases to trimming and J lost 7 bases; unmatched junction nucleotides: 17. The CDR3 nucleotides read TGCGCCAGCAGCGTTATAGTCATAGGACAGGGGATTAATGAAGCTTTCTTT. Its protein product is CASSVIVIGQGINEAFF.